This T cell receptor beta chain emerged from a study of cytomegalovirus exposure and HLA in healthy donors. Notes on the study in general: The authors later found HLA-associated TCR beta chains more clonally expanded than equally common others. Sequencing likely generated an artifact that appeared as a cluster of highly shared sequence variants. Some TCR beta chains (about 180 of them) were listed as cytomegalovirus-associated.

With 3 bases removed from V and 2 bases from J, the gap between germline ends came to 10 bases. Germline CDR1 is KGHSH and CDR2 is LQKENI. The CDR3 is made up of 14 amino acids. It was with 60 Vbeta and 13 Jbeta primers that the PCR ran. The table came from immunoSEQ multiplex PCR; TCRdb's copy has only in-frame clones and leaves some out. The sample lists hundreds of thousands of clones, about 79% seen once, with less than 2% in the top ten. As concerns this clone: The antigen is undetermined.

The sample consisted of PBMCs. This TCR was sampled from a male donor in good health and CMV-seronegative. J is TRBJ1-1 and V is TRBV18; D unresolved. CDR3 region: CASSPLTLNTEAFF. Written as DNA, the CDR3 is TGTGCCAGCTCACCTCTGACACTTAACACTGAAGCTTTCTTT. The whole variable domain, filled in from reference TRBV18 and TRBJ1-1, reads NAGVMQNPRHLVRRRGQEARLRCSPMKGHSHVYWYRQLPEEGLKFMVYLQKENIIDESGMPKERFSAEFPKEGPSILRIQQVVRGDSAAYFCASSPLTLNTEAFFGQGTRLTVV.